This T cell receptor (beta chain) was sequenced during a study of cytomegalovirus exposure and HLA in healthy donors. The CDR3 sequence is 14 residues long. Per the germline V gene, CDR1 is MNHEY and CDR2 is SMNVEV (reference sequence). V was clipped by 8 bases and J by 5 bases; unmatched bases: 9. The primer mix had 60 Vbeta and 13 Jbeta primers. Method: immunoSEQ multiplex PCR; TCRdb's copy keeps in-frame clones and lacks some. Of around 150,000 clones in the sample, 60% to 80% were seen once. The receptor comes from a woman between 40 and 50 years old in good health and CMV-seropositive. Specimen: PBMCs. This chain uses TRBV27 with TRBJ2-1; 7 bases agree with TRBD1. The CDR3 here is CASRRGQVNNEQFF. The CDR3 nucleotides read TGTGCCAGCCGTAGAGGACAGGTTAACAATGAGCAGTTCTTC.